The 16 T cell receptor beta chains below all came from one sample that was sequenced in a study of Graves' ophthalmopathy and Graves' hyperthyroidism. TCR beta CDR3 amplification used RNA transcripts. HTBI primers were employed in first-round RT-PCR, then a second-round multiplex PCR followed. TCRdb re-called the multiplex PCR reads through MiXCR, storing one row per CDR3 protein. The data show about 400,000 distinct CDR3 sequences, with 20% to 25% seen just once and roughly 3% held by the top ten. The source material was peripheral blood. Receptor source: a woman younger than 35 with stable Graves' hyperthyroidism.

As to this clonotype: One end of the junction fails to match germline, which may point to a read error. V gene TRBV6-2 or TRBV6-3 combines with J gene TRBJ2-5, with D unclear. The CDR3 is 13 residues long. CDR1 is MNHEY, CDR2 SVGEGT, per germline. CDR3: CATSEVGRETQYF. Written as DNA, the CDR3 is TGTGCCACCAGTGAGGTAGGGCGAGAGACCCAGTACTTC.

This clonotype has at least ten counts. This sequence joins TRBV12-3 or TRBV12-4 and TRBJ2-7; TRBD2 matches at 7 bases. CDR3 size: 15 residues. After removal of 4 bases from V and 0 bases from J, the junction contained 6 bases not matched to a gene. Written as DNA, the CDR3 is TGTGCCAGCAGTTCCTTGAGCGGGGACTCCTACGAGCAGTACTTC. Its translation: CASSSLSGDSYEQYF.

This chain links TRBV7-2 with TRBJ1-2, with D unclear. CDR1 and CDR2 (germline): SGHTA, FQGNSA. The length of the CDR3 is 12 residues. V was shortened by 1 base and J by 5 bases, with 5 bases between the two germline ends. CDR3 sequence (DNA): TGTGCCAGCAGCTTAGAGTGGTATGGCTACACCTTC. Its translation: CASSLEWYGYTF.

The genes are TRBV20-1 and TRBJ2-2, with D hard to call. The CDR3 has 14 amino acids. Trimming shortened V by 6 bases and J by 7 bases, and 18 bases separated the two germline ends. Germline V gene lookup returns CDR1 DFQATT and CDR2 SNEGSKA (reference sequence). The CDR3 protein is CSAEASRVGGELFF. For the CDR3, the DNA is TGCAGTGCCGAGGCAAGCCGGGTCGGCGGGGAGCTGTTTTTT.

This clonotype was seen ten or more times. The gene calls are TRBV18 and TRBJ2-7, with D possibly matching TRBD1 (5 bases). The CDR3 spans 15 residues. Looked up from germline, CDR1 is KGHSH and CDR2 is LQKENI. Trimming took 0 bases from V and 3 from J, leaving 12 bases between them. The CDR3 spells CASSPPGHGDYEQYF. CDR3 DNA: TGTGCCAGCTCACCACCCGGACACGGTGACTACGAGCAGTACTTC. The full variable domain, rest sourced from reference TRBV18 and TRBJ2-7, is NAGVMQNPRHLVRRRGQEARLRCSPMKGHSHVYWYRQLPEEGLKFMVYLQKENIIDESGMPKERFSAEFPKEGPSILRIQQVVRGDSAAYFCASSPPGHGDYEQYFGPGTRLTVT.

At least ten counts were recorded for this clonotype. V is TRBV28 and J is TRBJ1-5; a possible D gene is TRBD1 (5 bases). This CDR3 spans 15 amino acids. The ends were cut back, 7 bases at V and 2 bases at J, with 15 bases in the middle. Germline CDR1 reads MDHEN; CDR2 reads SYDVKM. This chain's CDR3 is CASNLQGVGNQPQHF. The CDR3 coding sequence is TGTGCCAGCAATCTTCAGGGAGTTGGCAATCAGCCCCAGCATTTT.

The J gene is TRBJ2-7, the V gene TRBV6-2 or TRBV6-3, with 11 bases matching TRBD1. Germline CDR1 MNHEY, CDR2 SVGEGT. Trimming at V came to 4 bases and at J to 0 bases, leaving 8 bases not matched to a gene. This CDR3 spans 17 amino acids. CDR3 sequence reads: CASSSARTGGASYEQYF. The CDR3 DNA reads as TGTGCCAGCAGTTCCGCCCGGACAGGGGGCGCCTCCTACGAGCAGTACTTC.

This clonotype has a count of ten or more. J is TRBJ1-3 and V is TRBV6-1; D is unresolved. Trimming cost V 8 bases and J 0 bases, with 14 bases left between them. The CDR3 loop spans 15 amino acids. Looked up from germline, CDR1 is MNHNS and CDR2 is SASEGT. CDR3 bases: TGTGCCAGCTCTTCGGGGATTCTCTCTGGAAACACCATATATTTT. This encodes CASSSGILSGNTIYF.

This clonotype was seen repeatedly, ten times or more. The chain couples TRBV7-8 to TRBJ1-2; D perhaps matches TRBD1 (5 bases). CDR1 SGHVS and CDR2 FQNEAQ come from the germline V gene. With 4 bases removed from V and 13 bases from J, the gap between germline ends came to 16 bases. CDR3 size: 12 residues. CDR3 in amino acids: CASSYTTQGVTF. DNA for the CDR3: TGTGCCAGCAGCTATACAACCCAGGGAGTCACCTTC.

This clonotype was seen repeatedly, ten times or more. The V and J genes are TRBV12-3 or TRBV12-4 and TRBJ1-6; D possibly corresponds to TRBD1 (6 bases). This CDR3 contains 15 residues. The V and J ends lost 5 bases and 10 bases respectively, with 18 bases between them. Here the CDR3 reads CASSRIGAGESPLHF. DNA for the CDR3: TGTGCCAGCAGTCGAATCGGGGCAGGGGAATCACCCCTCCACTTT.

In DNA form, the CDR3 reads TGTGCCAGCAGGGTAGACAAGAACACTGAAGCTTTCTTT. Translating gives CASRVDKNTEAFF. The chain joins TRBV12-3 or TRBV12-4 to TRBJ1-1, with D hard to call. This CDR3 region has 13 residues. V shed 6 bases and J shed 1 base, with 9 bases lying between them.

The chain joins TRBV2 to TRBJ2-7; no clear D gene. With 11 bases removed from V and 7 bases from J, the gap between germline ends came to 18 bases. The CDR3 sequence is 12 residues long. Germline lookup yields CDR1 SNHLY and CDR2 FYNNEI. The CDR3 DNA sequence: TGTGCCTCAGTGGGCAGCTCCGGTGAGCAGTACTTC. Its protein is CASVGSSGEQYF.

V and J are TRBV3-1 and TRBJ1-6, with 7 nucleotides matching TRBD1. This CDR3 region has 16 residues. Trimming took 1 base from V and 3 from J; bases not matched to a gene: 3. Looked up from germline, CDR1 is LGHDT and CDR2 is YNNKEL (reference sequence). This CDR3 is CASSQGQGVYNSPLHF. CDR3 nucleotide sequence: TGTGCCAGCAGCCAAGGCCAGGGGGTCTATAATTCACCCCTCCACTTT.

This clonotype was observed a few times. A much more abundant neighbour one base away suggests this may be a read error. This chain connects TRBV9 to TRBJ1-1, with D uncertain. From germline, CDR1 is SGDLS and CDR2 YYNGEE. The CDR3 consists of 14 residues. CDR3 bases: TGTGCCAGCAGCGTAGCTGGGGTGGGCACTGACGCTTTCTTT. Protein product: CASSVAGVGTDAFF.

This clonotype was found many times. CDR3 sequence reads: CASSWGTGPMNTEAFF. The CDR3 DNA reads as TGTGCCAGCAGCTGGGGGACAGGGCCCATGAACACTGAAGCTTTCTTT. The chain couples TRBV7-9 to TRBJ1-1; TRBD1 matches at 9 bases. The ends lost 4 bases at V and 0 bases at J; junction bases unmatched: 6. There are 16 residues in the CDR3. Germline V lookup: CDR1 SEHNR, CDR2 FQNEAQ (reference sequence). Variable domain in full (rest from reference TRBV7-9 and TRBJ1-1): DTGVSQNPRHKITKRGQNVTFRCDPISEHNRLYWYRQTLGQGPEFLTYFQNEAQLEKSRLLSDRFSAERPKGSFSTLEIQRTEQGDSAMYLCASSWGTGPMNTEAFFGQGTRLTVV.

This clonotype occurred many times. The chain's CDR3 is CASTPGQGHQPQHF. CDR3 in DNA: TGTGCCAGCACCCCGGGACAGGGACATCAGCCCCAGCATTTT. The chain combines TRBV6-1 with TRBJ1-5, with 9 bases fitting TRBD1. The germline V gene encodes CDR1 MNHNS and CDR2 SASEGT. The CDR3 spans 14 residues. V dropped 7 bases and J dropped 5; count of bases not matched to a gene: 6.